This T cell receptor (beta chain) originates from a study of tumor-infiltrating lymphocytes in primary liver carcinoma. This CDR3 region has 16 residues. A primer matching the constant region was used to make TCR beta cDNA from around 550 ng of total RNA. Nested multiplex PCR, run for three rounds with slightly modified ARM-PCR, yielded TCR beta libraries. The study ran its first two PCR rounds for approximately 10 cycles each, using TRBV1-TRBV30 forward primers and a C-beta reverse primer. From the multiplex PCR reads, TCRdb called clonotypes with MiXCR, one entry per CDR3 protein. The top ten hold roughly 12% of the sample, which has more than 90,000 distinct CDR3 sequences, about 67% seen once. Without any cell sorting, roughly 20-30 mg of bulk tissue yielded co-extracted RNA and DNA. Comments on this clonotype: Antigen specificity is unknown. A junction boundary mismatches the germline segment, possibly from a read error.

Study observations and caveats: Just around 8-25% of top clones spanned all five tumor regions.

The clonotype was recovered from a woman aged 55-75 years with primary liver carcinoma and hepatitis B virus infection. The chain uses TRBV12-3 or TRBV12-4 and TRBJ2-2; maybe TRBD2 (5 bases). The source material was liver tumor tissue from sampling region 2. The subset is: tumor region T2, inferior pole. CDR3 protein: CASSRHREINTGELFF. In nucleotides, the CDR3 is TGTGCTAGCAGTCGTCATCGGGAAATTAATACCGGGGAACTGTTTTTT.